The entry that follows covers one T cell receptor (beta chain) sequence. Its cognate antigen is unknown. This entry belongs to a study of T cell responses to AZD1222 COVID-19 vaccine. Study conclusions and caveats: Donors, mostly white British, included more females; clonal diversity was possibly underestimated.

The data were produced by immunoSEQ multiplex PCR, yet TCRdb's version contains in-frame clones alone and is incomplete. The table lists 150,000 to 200,000 clones, 85% to 95% of them singletons. With V trimmed by 5 bases and J by 11 bases, 11 bases remained unmatched. This CDR3 is built from 13 residues. The germline V gene encodes CDR1 SEHNR and CDR2 FQNEAQ (reference sequence). The sample in question was peripheral blood, obtained on day 0 of AZD1222 vaccination. The chain is built from TRBV7-9 and TRBJ1-2, with 7 bases matching TRBD1. This receptor was obtained from an adult in good health. The DNA for the CDR3 is TGTGCCAGCAGCCAACCGTCCGGGACAGAGTACACCTTC. Its protein product is CASSQPSGTEYTF.